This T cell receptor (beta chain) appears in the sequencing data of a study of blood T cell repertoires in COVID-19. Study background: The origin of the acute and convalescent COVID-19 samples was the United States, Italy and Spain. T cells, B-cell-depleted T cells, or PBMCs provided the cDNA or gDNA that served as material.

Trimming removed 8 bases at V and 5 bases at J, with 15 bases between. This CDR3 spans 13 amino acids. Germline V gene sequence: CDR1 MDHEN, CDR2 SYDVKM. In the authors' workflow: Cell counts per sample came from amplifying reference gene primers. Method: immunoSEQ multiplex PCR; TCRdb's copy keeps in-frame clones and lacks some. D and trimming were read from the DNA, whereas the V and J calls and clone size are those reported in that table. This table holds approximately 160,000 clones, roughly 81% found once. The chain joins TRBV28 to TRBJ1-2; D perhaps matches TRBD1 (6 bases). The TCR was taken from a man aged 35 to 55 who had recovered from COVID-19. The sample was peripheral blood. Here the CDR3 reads CASSPGQYYGYTF. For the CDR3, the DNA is TGTGCCAGCTCACCCGGACAGTATTATGGCTACACCTTC.